A single TCR beta chain is shown here with its context. These data are taken from a study of blood T cell repertoires in COVID-19. The protocol was immunoSEQ multiplex PCR, while the TCRdb copy is restricted to in-frame clones and leaves out a portion. This table holds 35,000 to 45,000 clones, more than 90% found once. Germline lookup yields CDR1 WNHNN and CDR2 SYGVQD (reference sequence). The CDR3 is made up of 12 amino acids. The chain couples TRBV10-1 to TRBJ2-2, with a tentative D call TRBD1 (6 bases). The source is a woman older than 75 with acute or convalescent COVID-19. Sequencing used peripheral blood. The CDR3 DNA reads as TGCGTGGAAGCCGGACAGACCGGGGAGCTGTTTTTT. This encodes CVEAGQTGELFF.